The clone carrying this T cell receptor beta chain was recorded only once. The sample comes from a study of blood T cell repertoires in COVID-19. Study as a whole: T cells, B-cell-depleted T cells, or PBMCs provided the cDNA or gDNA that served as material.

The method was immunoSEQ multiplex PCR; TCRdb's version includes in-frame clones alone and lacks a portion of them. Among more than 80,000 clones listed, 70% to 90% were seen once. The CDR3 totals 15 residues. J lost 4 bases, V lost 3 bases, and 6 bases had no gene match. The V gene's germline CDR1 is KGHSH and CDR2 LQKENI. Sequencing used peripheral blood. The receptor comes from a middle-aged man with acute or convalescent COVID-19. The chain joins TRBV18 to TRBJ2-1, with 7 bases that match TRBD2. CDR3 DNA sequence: TGTGCCAGCTCACCCGGGACTAAACCATACAATGAGCAGTTCTTC. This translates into CASSPGTKPYNEQFF. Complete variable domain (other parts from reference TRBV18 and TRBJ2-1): NAGVMQNPRHLVRRRGQEARLRCSPMKGHSHVYWYRQLPEEGLKFMVYLQKENIIDESGMPKERFSAEFPKEGPSILRIQQVVRGDSAAYFCASSPGTKPYNEQFFGPGTRLTVL.